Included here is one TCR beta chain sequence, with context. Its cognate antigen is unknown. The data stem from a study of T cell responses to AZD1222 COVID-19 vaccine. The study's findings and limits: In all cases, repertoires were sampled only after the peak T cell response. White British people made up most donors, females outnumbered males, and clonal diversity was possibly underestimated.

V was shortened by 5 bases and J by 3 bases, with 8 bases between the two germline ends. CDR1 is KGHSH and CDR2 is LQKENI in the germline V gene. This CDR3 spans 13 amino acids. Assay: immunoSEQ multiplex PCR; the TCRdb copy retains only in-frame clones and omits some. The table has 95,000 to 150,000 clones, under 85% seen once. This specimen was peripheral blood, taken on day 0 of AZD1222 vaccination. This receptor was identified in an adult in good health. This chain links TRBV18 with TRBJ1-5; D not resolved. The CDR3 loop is CASSLTINQPQHF. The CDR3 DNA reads TGTGCCAGCTCATTAACAATCAATCAGCCCCAGCATTTT.